Listed below are T cell receptor beta chains from one sample, sequenced in a study of T cell changes during pregnancy in multiple sclerosis. Clones were sequenced by immunoSEQ multiplex PCR, and TCRdb holds only the in-frame ones, with some missing. The data show around 35,000 clones, 75% to 90% seen once. Source: CD8+ T cells from peripheral blood mononuclear cells, taken after pregnancy. Receptor source: a female donor with multiple sclerosis, enrolled in a pregnancy study. The CDR3 runs from the conserved cysteine through the conserved F or W. D genes are given only for firm matches. Clone size appears in some rows only: once, few, many, or a class for an expanded clone.

j_gene: TRBJ1-4; abundance: once; d_gene: .; v_gene: TRBV5-1; CDR3nt: TGCGCCAGCCGGAGCGGGGAAAAACTGTTTTTT; CDR3aa: CASRSGEKLFF
j_gene: TRBJ2-3; abundance: .; d_gene: .; v_gene: TRBV5-4; CDR3nt: TGTGCCAGCAGCTGGAGCCCCGATACGCAGTATTTT; CDR3aa: CASSWSPDTQYF
j_gene: TRBJ2-4; abundance: few; d_gene: .; v_gene: TRBV6-4; CDR3nt: TGTGCCAGCAGTTATGACAGCTTTGGGGACATTCAGTACTTC; CDR3aa: CASSYDSFGDIQYF
j_gene: TRBJ2-6; abundance: .; d_gene: TRBD1; v_gene: TRBV13; CDR3nt: TGTGCCAGCAGCTCCCCGGGACAGGGCCCCTCTGGGGCCAACGTCCTGACTTTC; CDR3aa: CASSSPGQGPSGANVLTF
j_gene: TRBJ2-5; abundance: .; d_gene: TRBD1; v_gene: TRBV6-1; CDR3nt: TGTGCCAGCAGTGGACCGGGACCACAGGGGGGTCGGGGGCAAGAGACCCAGTACTTC; CDR3aa: CASSGPGPQGGRGQETQYF
j_gene: TRBJ1-2; abundance: .; d_gene: .; v_gene: TRBV27; CDR3nt: TGTGCCAGCAGTTTAGGCGGTAGGCTTGGCTACACCTTC; CDR3aa: CASSLGGRLGYTF
j_gene: TRBJ1-6; abundance: .; d_gene: TRBD1; v_gene: TRBV5-1; CDR3nt: TGCGCCAGCAGCAGCCCAGGGACAGAAAGCTCCTATAATTCACCCCTCCACTTT; CDR3aa: CASSSPGTESSYNSPLHF
j_gene: TRBJ1-2; abundance: .; d_gene: .; v_gene: TRBV6-5; CDR3nt: TGTGCCAGCGGGGGGACGGGGTCGGGTGGCTACACCTTC; CDR3aa: CASGGTGSGGYTF
j_gene: TRBJ2-7; abundance: .; d_gene: .; v_gene: TRBV4-3; CDR3nt: TGCGCCAGCAGCCAAGATACGGTAACCTACGAGCAGTACTTC; CDR3aa: CASSQDTVTYEQYF
j_gene: TRBJ2-7; abundance: .; d_gene: .; v_gene: TRBV7-9; CDR3nt: TGTGCCAGCAGCTTAGCGATACGGGGTGTGGACGAGCAGTACTTC; CDR3aa: CASSLAIRGVDEQYF
j_gene: TRBJ2-1; abundance: .; d_gene: TRBD2; v_gene: TRBV27; CDR3nt: TGTGCCAGCAGTGGCACTAGCGGGGGGAGTGGGAATGAGCAGTTCTTC; CDR3aa: CASSGTSGGSGNEQFF
j_gene: TRBJ1-1; abundance: .; d_gene: .; v_gene: TRBV4-3; CDR3nt: TGCGCCAGCAGCCAAGAGTCGGTAGTAGGGACTCAAGCTTTCTTT; CDR3aa: CASSQESVVGTQAFF
j_gene: TRBJ2-7; abundance: .; d_gene: TRBD1; v_gene: TRBV11-2; CDR3nt: TGTGCCAGCAGCTTAGATGGGTGGGGACAGGGTACCTACGAGCAGTACTTC; CDR3aa: CASSLDGWGQGTYEQYF
j_gene: TRBJ1-2; abundance: .; d_gene: .; v_gene: TRBV6-4; CDR3nt: TGTGCCAGCAGTGTAGCCCAGGGCTATGGCTACACCTTC; CDR3aa: CASSVAQGYGYTF
j_gene: TRBJ2-7; abundance: .; d_gene: TRBD1; v_gene: TRBV9; CDR3nt: TGTGCCAGCAGCGGGGAGACAGGGTCCGAGCAGTACTTC; CDR3aa: CASSGETGSEQYF
j_gene: TRBJ1-2; abundance: .; d_gene: .; v_gene: TRBV10-3; CDR3nt: TGTGCCATCAGTGAGTCTCAGGGGCACGGAGGCTACACCTTC; CDR3aa: CAISESQGHGGYTF
j_gene: TRBJ2-7; abundance: .; d_gene: TRBD1; v_gene: TRBV10-3; CDR3nt: TGTGCCATCAGTGCCCTAACAGGGGGCATCGGCTACGAGCAGTACTTC; CDR3aa: CAISALTGGIGYEQYF
j_gene: TRBJ2-3; abundance: .; d_gene: TRBD1; v_gene: TRBV6-5; CDR3nt: TGTGCCAGCAGCCCGGAGGGACAGGGCACAGATACGCAGTATTTT; CDR3aa: CASSPEGQGTDTQYF
j_gene: TRBJ2-3; abundance: .; d_gene: TRBD2; v_gene: TRBV19; CDR3nt: TGTGCCAGTAGTATCTTAGCGGGGGGACCCACAGATACGCAGTATTTT; CDR3aa: CASSILAGGPTDTQYF
j_gene: TRBJ2-4; abundance: once; d_gene: TRBD1; v_gene: TRBV7-9; CDR3nt: TGTGCCAGCAGCCCGGGACAGGGGACCTTATTAGCCAAAAACATTCAGTACTTC; CDR3aa: CASSPGQGTLLAKNIQYF
j_gene: TRBJ2-7; abundance: .; d_gene: TRBD1; v_gene: TRBV27; CDR3nt: TGTGCCAGCAGTTGGGACAGGGATAACTACGAGCAGTACTTC; CDR3aa: CASSWDRDNYEQYF
j_gene: TRBJ2-3; abundance: .; d_gene: .; v_gene: TRBV6-5; CDR3nt: TGTGCCACCACTAGCAGTAGCACAGATACGCAGTATTTT; CDR3aa: CATTSSSTDTQYF
j_gene: TRBJ1-1; abundance: .; d_gene: .; v_gene: TRBV15; CDR3nt: TGTGCCACCAGCAGTAACAGGGATGGGAACACTGAAGCTTTCTTT; CDR3aa: CATSSNRDGNTEAFF
j_gene: TRBJ1-1; abundance: .; d_gene: TRBD1; v_gene: TRBV7-3; CDR3nt: TGTGCCAGCAGCCTTGACAGGGGTGCTGAAGCTTTCTTT; CDR3aa: CASSLDRGAEAFF
j_gene: TRBJ2-3; abundance: .; d_gene: TRBD1; v_gene: TRBV6-4; CDR3nt: TGTGCCAGCAGTGAAAAACAGGGGCGAGATACGCAGTATTTT; CDR3aa: CASSEKQGRDTQYF
j_gene: TRBJ2-2; abundance: .; d_gene: TRBD2; v_gene: TRBV2; CDR3nt: TGTGCCAGCAGTGATATGGGCGGGAGCGGGGAGCTGTTTTTT; CDR3aa: CASSDMGGSGELFF
j_gene: TRBJ1-1; abundance: few; d_gene: .; v_gene: TRBV29-1; CDR3nt: TGCAGCGTTGAAGGGGGAGCCATGGTCACTGAAGCTTTCTTT; CDR3aa: CSVEGGAMVTEAFF
j_gene: TRBJ2-7; abundance: .; d_gene: TRBD1; v_gene: TRBV15; CDR3nt: TGTGCCACCAGCACGGCCAGGGGGAGCACCTACGAGCAGTACTTC; CDR3aa: CATSTARGSTYEQYF
j_gene: TRBJ1-1; abundance: .; d_gene: .; v_gene: TRBV19; CDR3nt: TGTGCCAGTAGGCCCGGGACTTCCATGTACACTGAAGCTTTCTTT; CDR3aa: CASRPGTSMYTEAFF
j_gene: TRBJ2-7; abundance: .; d_gene: TRBD1; v_gene: TRBV5-1; CDR3nt: TGCGCCAGCAGCTCGGAGACAGGGGTGGGCTACGAGCAGTACTTC; CDR3aa: CASSSETGVGYEQYF
j_gene: TRBJ2-5; abundance: once; d_gene: TRBD2; v_gene: TRBV4-2; CDR3nt: TGTGCCAGCAGCCACGGACTAGGGCAAGAGACCCAGTACTTC; CDR3aa: CASSHGLGQETQYF
j_gene: TRBJ2-5; abundance: .; d_gene: .; v_gene: TRBV7-8; CDR3nt: TGTGCCAGCCAGCTAGTAAAAGAGACCCAGTACTTC; CDR3aa: CASQLVKETQYF